These 22 T cell receptor beta chains originate from one sample sequenced in a study of blood T cells in healthy people across ages. It was with a sample-barcoded 5' primer and a J-beta primer mix that a second PCR of about 6 to 11 cycles was run. TCRdb reanalysed the 5' RACE reads using MiXCR and keeps one entry per CDR3 protein. The sample yields roughly 570,000 distinct CDR3 sequences, 25% to 30% seen once. Sequences were obtained from blood. These receptor sequences come from a woman in her 70s in good health.

This clonotype has a handful of counts. The chain carries TRBV29-1 and TRBJ2-7; D gene unclear. The tail of the sequence fits TRBJ2-1 better, so the J call may be wrong. The CDR3 has 11 amino acids. The germline gives CDR1 SQVTM, CDR2 ANQGSEA. CDR3 loop: CSDVGYNEQFF. The CDR3 DNA reads TGCAGCGATGTGGGCTACAATGAGCAGTTCTTC.

The rearrangement links TRBV3-1 to TRBJ2-5, with D perhaps assigned TRBD1 or TRBD2 (5 bases each). Trimming pared 1 base from V and 5 bases from J, leaving 8 bases between. The germline V gene has CDR1 LGHDT and CDR2 YNNKEL (reference sequence). The CDR3 has 13 amino acids. The CDR3 DNA reads as TGTGCCAGCAGCCAAGCATGGGGGGAGACCCAGTACTTC. It encodes CASSQAWGETQYF.

The V call is TRBV7-8, the J call TRBJ1-1, with 7 bases fitting TRBD1. Germline CDR1 and CDR2: SGHVS and FQNEAQ. The CDR3 is 14 amino acids. J gave up 7 bases and V 3 bases, and 8 bases lay outside the gene matches. The CDR3 DNA reads as TGTGCCAGCAGCTTCGGGGACAGATGGGGTGAAGCTTTCTTT. It encodes CASSFGDRWGEAFF.

In this sample, this clonotype turned up a few times. V usage is TRBV7-9 and J usage is TRBJ1-2; D uncertain. The ends were cut back, 5 bases at V and 2 bases at J, with 15 bases in the middle. The germline gives CDR1 SEHNR, CDR2 FQNEAQ (reference sequence). This CDR3 spans 15 amino acids. The CDR3 sequence: CASSLLEEGNYGYTF. In DNA form, the CDR3 reads TGTGCCAGCAGCCTCCTGGAGGAGGGAAACTATGGCTACACCTTC.

This clonotype was seen at least ten times. The chain carries TRBV7-2 and TRBJ2-5, with TRBD2 identical over 8 bases. CDR3 size: 13 residues. The V and J ends lost 5 bases and 4 bases, in that order; junction bases with no gene match: 3. Germline values: CDR1 SGHTA, CDR2 FQGNSA. CDR3 amino acids: CASSTGLGETQYF. CDR3 nucleotide sequence: TGTGCCAGCAGCACGGGACTAGGAGAGACCCAGTACTTC. Full variable domain (outside the CDR3, taken from reference TRBV7-2 and TRBJ2-5): GAGVSQSPSNKVTEKGKDVELRCDPISGHTALYWYRQSLGQGLEFLIYFQGNSAPDKSGLPSDRFSAERTGGSVSTLTIQRTQQEDSAVYLCASSTGLGETQYFGPGTRLLVL.

The rearrangement uses TRBV12-3 or TRBV12-4 and TRBJ2-3; D is perhaps TRBD1 (6 bases). The V and J ends lost 6 bases and 4 bases respectively, with 20 bases between them. The CDR3 covers 16 residues. This CDR3 is CASSRNREFGSDTQYF. The DNA of the CDR3 is TGTGCCAGCAGCCGTAACAGGGAGTTTGGTTCAGATACGCAGTATTTT.

This clonotype was recorded a few times. No conserved phenylalanine or tryptophan ends this CDR3, so it is likely a read error. The chain has TRBV5-1 and TRBJ2-1, with 9 bases fitting TRBD2. Germline CDR1 SGHRS, CDR2 YFSETQ. Losses at the gene ends were 2 bases for V and 5 bases for J; bases not matched to a gene: 8. The CDR3 length is 16 residues. The CDR3 DNA sequence: TGCGCCAGCAGCTTCCCTGCGACTAGCGGAAACAATGAGCAGTTCCTC. It translates to CASSFPATSGNNEQFL.

This clonotype showed up just a few times. This sequence joins TRBV11-2 and TRBJ1-4; D gene unclear. The V end was cut by 5 bases, the J end by 4 bases, with 17 bases between. The CDR3 has 16 amino acids. Germline CDR1 reads SGHAT; CDR2 reads FQNNGV. The DNA for the CDR3 is TGTGCCAGCAGCCTGACGACCGGGAGCGTTAATGAAAAACTGTTTTTT. As protein: CASSLTTGSVNEKLFF.

This clonotype showed up just a few times. V gene TRBV4-3 combines with J gene TRBJ1-4; TRBD1 might be the D (5 bases). The CDR3 spans 15 residues. Trimming pared 1 base from V and 1 base from J, leaving 7 bases between. From germline, CDR1 is LGHNA and CDR2 YSLEER. The CDR3 is CASSQGGKTNEKLFF. In nucleotides, the CDR3 is TGCGCCAGCAGCCAAGGGGGGAAAACTAATGAAAAACTGTTTTTT.

This rearrangement joins TRBV5-1 to TRBJ1-1; D unresolved. Trimming took 6 bases from V and 3 from J, leaving 15 bases between them. The length of the CDR3 is 14 residues. The germline gives CDR1 SGHRS, CDR2 YFSETQ. CDR3 nucleotides: TGCGCCAGCACATCCATGCCCCCGGACACTGAAGCTTTCTTT. This gives the protein CASTSMPPDTEAFF.

This clonotype was seen more than once but under ten times. The chain combines TRBV6-1 with TRBJ1-2; D not certain. The CDR3 consists of 14 residues. Trimming cost V 8 bases and J 5 bases, with 18 bases left between them. Germline V gene sequence: CDR1 MNHNS, CDR2 SASEGT. As DNA, the CDR3 is TGTGCCAGCGGGGAGGGAAAACCTCTATATGGCTACACCTTC. Translating gives CASGEGKPLYGYTF.

This clonotype was seen ten or more times. This chain links TRBV14 with TRBJ1-4; 10 nucleotides line up with TRBD1. Germline values: CDR1 SGHDN, CDR2 FVKESK. The V gene end was trimmed by 2 bases and the J gene end by 8 bases; junction bases not matched to a gene: 8. The CDR3 is 16 residues long. In DNA, the CDR3 is TGTGCCAGCAGCCAATTTGGGACAGGGGTGGAAGAAAAACTGTTTTTT. It codes for CASSQFGTGVEEKLFF.

This clonotype was counted a few times. This chain uses TRBV2 with TRBJ2-5; D may be TRBD2 (6 bases). V was shortened by 6 bases and J by 4 bases, with 18 bases between the two germline ends. This CDR3 spans 15 amino acids. Germline CDR1 SNHLY, CDR2 FYNNEI. The CDR3 spells CASRSTGAPGETQYF. DNA of the CDR3: TGTGCCAGCAGGTCTACGGGAGCACCGGGAGAGACCCAGTACTTC.

Of note for this clonotype: The germline gene is not matched at one end of the junction; a read error may be the cause. The chain joins TRBV3-1 to TRBJ2-1; D might be TRBD2 (6 bases). The CDR3 length is 13 residues. Germline assignment: CDR1 LGHDT and CDR2 YNNKEL (reference sequence). The CDR3 coding sequence is TGTGCCAGCAACCAAAACGGGGGCAATGAGCAGTTCTTC. This gives the protein CASNQNGGNEQFF.

The chain links TRBV6-2 or TRBV6-3 to TRBJ2-1, with 11 bases fitting TRBD2. Losses at the gene ends were 2 bases for V and 9 bases for J; bases not matched to a gene: 12. This CDR3 contains 17 residues. CDR1 is MNHEY, CDR2 SVGEGT, per germline. In DNA, the CDR3 is TGTGCCAGCAGTTACAATCCGGGGACTAGCGGTTATGCTGAGCAGTTCTTC. Protein product: CASSYNPGTSGYAEQFF.

This clonotype was seen more than once but under ten times. The rearrangement links TRBV20-1 to TRBJ2-3, with TRBD2 matching over 13 bases. The CDR3 is 14 residues long. The germline CDR1 and CDR2 sequences are DFQATT and SNEGSKA (reference sequence). V shed 6 bases, J shed 6 bases, and the junction held 6 bases outside the gene matches. CDR3 amino acids: CSATPTSGRDTQYF. CDR3 bases: TGCAGTGCCACCCCGACTAGCGGGAGGGATACGCAGTATTTT.

The V call is TRBV30, the J call TRBJ2-6; D is perhaps TRBD1 (5 bases). Trimming stripped 2 bases from V and 0 bases from J, with 8 bases between. Looked up from germline, CDR1 is GTSNPN and CDR2 is SVGIG (reference sequence). This CDR3 has 15 residues. In DNA form, the CDR3 reads TGTGCCTGGAGTTCCAGGGCCTCTGGGGCCAACGTCCTGACTTTC. Its protein product is CAWSSRASGANVLTF. The variable domain in full, with the rest retrieved from reference TRBV30 and TRBJ2-6, is SQTIHQWPATLVQPVGSPLSLECTVEGTSNPNLYWYRQAAGRGLQLLFYSVGIGQISSEVPQNLSASRPQDRQFILSSKKLLLSDSGFYLCAWSSRASGANVLTFGAGSRLTVL.

CDR3 loop: CASSFGRANYGYTF. CDR3 coding DNA: TGTGCCAGCAGTTTCGGTCGGGCCAACTATGGCTACACCTTC. This rearrangement joins TRBV12-3 or TRBV12-4 to TRBJ1-2; unclear D gene. Trimming cost V 3 bases and J 2 bases, with 10 bases left between them. There are 14 residues in the CDR3.

V usage is TRBV5-1 and J usage is TRBJ2-3, with TRBD1 identical over 8 bases. The germline CDR1 and CDR2 sequences are SGHRS and YFSETQ. CDR3 length: 15 amino acids. V was pared by 3 bases and J by 4 bases, with 7 bases of the junction left unmatched. In DNA form, the CDR3 reads TGCGCCAGCAGCTCCGGACAGGGATCGGCAGATACGCAGTATTTT. This sequence encodes CASSSGQGSADTQYF.

This clonotype was observed a handful of times. The gene calls are TRBV6-6 and TRBJ2-7, with D hard to call. CDR1 MNHNY and CDR2 SVGAGI come from the germline V gene (reference sequence). This CDR3 has 8 amino acids. V lost 7 bases, J lost 13 bases, and 8 bases lay in between. Written as DNA, the CDR3 is TGTGCCAGCACTCCACCCTACTTC. Translated: CASTPPYF.

The CDR3 region is CASSQEEGLPPQYF. The CDR3 coding sequence is TGCGCCAGCAGCCAAGAGGAGGGGCTACCTCCACAGTACTTC. V usage is TRBV4-1 and J usage is TRBJ2-1, with a weak D call TRBD2 (6 bases). The end of the DNA fits TRBJ2-7 better, so the J call may be wrong. This CDR3 is 14 amino acids long. The germline gives CDR1 MGHRA, CDR2 YSYEKL.

This clonotype was detected only a few times. The rearrangement joins TRBV5-1 to TRBJ2-5; the D gene is possibly TRBD2 (5 bases). V was clipped by 2 bases and J by 2 bases, with 13 bases between them. CDR1 and CDR2 from the germline V gene are SGHRS and YFSETQ. This CDR3 spans 15 amino acids. CDR3 protein: CASSLFFGGQETQYF. DNA of the CDR3: TGCGCCAGCAGCTTATTCTTTGGCGGGCAAGAGACCCAGTACTTC.